Shown below are 4 T cell receptor beta chains from a single sample sequenced in a study of blood T cell repertoires in COVID-19. Sequencing used immunoSEQ multiplex PCR; TCRdb keeps in-frame clones, though not all of them. The repertoire holds tens of thousands of clones, about 92% seen once, with over 0.3% in the top ten. The sequenced material came from peripheral blood. These receptors came from a man in his forties or fifties with COVID-19, enrolled during active disease.

V is TRBV10-3 and J is TRBJ2-7, with D possibly TRBD2 on 6 matching bases. In germline, CDR1 is ENHRY, CDR2 SYGVKD. Deletions cut 11 bases from V and 2 bases from J, with 13 bases between. The CDR3 totals 12 residues. The DNA for the CDR3 is TGTGCCGCGGGACGGAACCCCTACGAGCAGTACTTC. This sequence encodes CAAGRNPYEQYF.

This clone was picked up one time. The CDR3 spells CASRLAGGSGGANVLTF. CDR3 nucleotide sequence: TGTGCCAGCAGGTTGGCGGGAGGCTCTGGTGGGGCCAACGTCCTGACTTTC. The chain couples TRBV27 to TRBJ2-6; 8 nucleotides match TRBD2. V shed 6 bases, J shed 3 bases, and the junction held 10 bases outside the gene matches. Germline V lookup: CDR1 MNHEY, CDR2 SMNVEV (reference sequence). This CDR3 comprises 17 residues.

This chain uses TRBV6-6 with TRBJ1-1, with D unclear. CDR3 size: 14 residues. Per the germline V gene, CDR1 is MNHNY and CDR2 is SVGAGI (reference sequence). The ends were cut back, 0 bases at V and 3 bases at J, with 8 bases in the middle. CDR3 amino acids: CASSYSPGDTEAFF. The CDR3 region has the DNA TGTGCCAGCAGTTACTCGCCAGGTGACACTGAAGCTTTCTTT.

The CDR3 protein is CASSDRVTYNEQFF. Here the CDR3 DNA reads TGTGCCAGTAGTGACAGGGTAACCTACAATGAGCAGTTCTTC. This chain connects TRBV19 to TRBJ2-1; TRBD1 aligns across 7 bases. CDR3 length equals 14 residues. Germline lookup yields CDR1 LNHDA and CDR2 SQIVND (reference sequence). Losses at the gene ends were 5 bases for V and 2 bases for J; bases not matched to a gene: 3.